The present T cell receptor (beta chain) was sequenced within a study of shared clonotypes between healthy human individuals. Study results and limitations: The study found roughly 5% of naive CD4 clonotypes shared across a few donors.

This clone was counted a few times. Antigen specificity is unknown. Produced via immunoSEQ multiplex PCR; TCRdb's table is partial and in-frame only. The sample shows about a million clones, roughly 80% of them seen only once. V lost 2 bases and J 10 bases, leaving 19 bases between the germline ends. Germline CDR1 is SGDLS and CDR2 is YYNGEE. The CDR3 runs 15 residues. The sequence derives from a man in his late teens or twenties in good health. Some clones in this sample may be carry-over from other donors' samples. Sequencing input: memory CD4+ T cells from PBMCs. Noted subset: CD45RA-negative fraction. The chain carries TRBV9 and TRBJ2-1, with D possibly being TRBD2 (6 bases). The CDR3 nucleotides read TGTGCCAGCAGCGTTAGCGGTCCCCTCAGAGAGGAGCAGTTCTTC. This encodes CASSVSGPLREEQFF.